This T cell receptor beta chain is from a study of cytomegalovirus exposure and HLA in healthy donors. The study, taken as a whole, reports: Cytomegalovirus association was listed for about 170 TCR beta chains. For TCR beta chains, V- and J-gene trimming was later linked to a missense DCLRE1C variant.

The PCR had 60 Vbeta and 13 Jbeta primers. The table came from immunoSEQ multiplex PCR; TCRdb's copy has only in-frame clones and leaves some out. The table includes about 130,000 clones, more than 65% detected once. This CDR3 has 15 residues. V was trimmed by 1 base and J by 7 bases, leaving 17 bases between them. Germline assignment: CDR1 SGDLS and CDR2 YYNGEE. This clone was counted a single time. What it binds is unknown. What was sequenced was PBMCs. This receptor was identified in a man in his fifties or sixties in good health and CMV-seronegative. The chain combines TRBV9 with TRBJ1-2; TRBD1 is a possible D gene (6 bases). The CDR3 spells CASSVTGTPSSGYTF. DNA for the CDR3: TGTGCCAGCAGCGTAACCGGGACACCCAGCTCTGGCTACACCTTC.